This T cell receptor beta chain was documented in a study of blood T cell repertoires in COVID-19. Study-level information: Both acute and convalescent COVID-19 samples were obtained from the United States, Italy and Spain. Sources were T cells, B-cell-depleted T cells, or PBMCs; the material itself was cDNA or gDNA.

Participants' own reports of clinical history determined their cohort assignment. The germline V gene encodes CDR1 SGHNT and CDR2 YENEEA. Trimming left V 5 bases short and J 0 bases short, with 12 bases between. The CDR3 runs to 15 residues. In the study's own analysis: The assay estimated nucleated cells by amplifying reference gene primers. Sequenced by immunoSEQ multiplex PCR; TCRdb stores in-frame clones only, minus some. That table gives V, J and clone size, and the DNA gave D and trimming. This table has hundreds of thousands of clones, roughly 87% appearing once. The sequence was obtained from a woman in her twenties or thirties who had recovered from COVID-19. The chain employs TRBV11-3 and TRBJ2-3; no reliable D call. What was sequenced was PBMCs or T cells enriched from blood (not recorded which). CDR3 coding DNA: TGTGCCAGCAGCAAAGACACCGGTAGCACAGATACGCAGTATTTT. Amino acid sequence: CASSKDTGSTDTQYF.